These T cell receptor beta chains were read from a single sample in a study of shared clonotypes between healthy human individuals. Profiling relied on immunoSEQ multiplex PCR, and the TCRdb table lists in-frame clones only, not all of them. Of roughly 170,000 clones listed, 65% to 80% are singletons. Sequenced: memory CD4+ T cells sorted from blood. These receptors originate from a young man in good health. Each CDR3 is given with its conserved first and last residue. The D gene is left open where the match is weak. Not every row has a clone size; where given, it reads once, few, many or a size class.

CASSGARGRGTEAFF TGTGCCAGCAGTGGGGCCAGGGGGCGCGGGACTGAAGCTTTCTTT TRBJ1-1 - TRBV25-1 TRBD1
CASQAGHGAEQYF TGTGCCAGCCAGGCGGGCCACGGGGCCGAGCAGTACTTC TRBJ2-7 - TRBV18 -
CASSPHRDASTGELFF TGCGCCAGCAGCCCTCACCGGGACGCCTCCACCGGGGAGCTGTTTTTT TRBJ2-2 few TRBV5-1 -
CASSLVGAETQYF TGTGCCAGCAGCTTAGTGGGCGCAGAGACCCAGTACTTC TRBJ2-5 - TRBV7-9 -
CASSSQVDQPQHF TGTGCCAGCAGCAGTCAGGTAGATCAGCCCCAGCATTTT TRBJ1-5 - TRBV2 -
CASSFLGPRTEAFF TGTGCCAGCAGCTTCCTAGGGCCCAGGACTGAAGCTTTCTTT TRBJ1-1 - TRBV5-5 -
CSASGGYEQYF TGCAGTGCTAGCGGGGGTTACGAGCAGTACTTC TRBJ2-7 once TRBV20-1 -
CASSTLAGAATDTQYF TGTGCCAGTAGTACCTTAGCGGGAGCGGCAACAGATACGCAGTATTTT TRBJ2-3 - TRBV19 TRBD2
CASSIRSGQGAQETQYF TGTGCTAGCAGCATCCGGTCGGGACAGGGGGCACAAGAGACCCAGTACTTC TRBJ2-5 - TRBV7-7 TRBD1
CASSYSEGANQPQHF TGTGCCAGCAGTTACTCGGAGGGGGCGAATCAGCCCCAGCATTTT TRBJ1-5 - TRBV6-6 TRBD1
CASSFLMGNTEAFF TGTGCCAGCAGCTTCCTCATGGGGAACACTGAAGCTTTCTTT TRBJ1-1 - TRBV7-2 -
CASSPPGGGLTDTQYF TGTGCCAGCTCACCACCGGGAGGGGGCCTCACAGATACGCAGTATTTT TRBJ2-3 - TRBV18 -
CASSSGQGVETQYF TGTGCCAGCAGCTCTGGACAGGGAGTTGAGACCCAGTACTTC TRBJ2-5 - TRBV7-6 TRBD1
CASSEKGSGDEQYF TGTGCCAGCAGTGAAAAAGGGTCTGGGGACGAGCAGTACTTC TRBJ2-7 once TRBV6-1 -
CASSPKAGALSGANVLTF TGTGCCAGCTCACCGAAGGCGGGAGCCCTCTCTGGGGCCAACGTCCTGACTTTC TRBJ2-6 - TRBV18 TRBD2
CASSPRRSAGDETQYF TGTGCCAGCAGCCCCAGAAGGTCAGCGGGAGACGAGACCCAGTACTTC TRBJ2-5 - TRBV14 TRBD2
CASSLLIRDPRSQHF TGTGCCAGCAGTTTATTAATCCGGGATCCTCGGTCCCAGCATTTT TRBJ1-5 - TRBV28 -
CASSVGRTVTGELFF TGTGCCAGCAGCGTAGGGAGAACAGTGACCGGGGAGCTGTTTTTT TRBJ2-2 - TRBV9 -
CASSLFLAGVVEQFF TGTGCCAGCAGTTTATTTCTAGCGGGAGTAGTTGAGCAGTTCTTC TRBJ2-1 - TRBV27 TRBD2
CASRESGTSSFEQYF TGCGCCAGCAGAGAATCCGGGACTAGCAGCTTCGAGCAGTACTTC TRBJ2-7 few TRBV5-1 TRBD2
CASSLTLAGDEGTQYF TGTGCCAGCAGCTTAACCCTAGCGGGAGACGAGGGTACGCAGTATTTT TRBJ2-3 few TRBV7-6 TRBD2
CASSFGFSNEQYF TGTGCCAGCAGCTTTGGGTTTTCCAACGAGCAGTACTTC TRBJ2-7 - TRBV13 -
CAISGGQGYEQYF TGTGCCATCAGTGGGGGACAGGGCTACGAGCAGTACTTC TRBJ2-7 - TRBV10-3 TRBD1
CASSVVSSGADTQYF TGTGCCAGCAGCGTAGTATCTAGCGGGGCAGATACGCAGTATTTT TRBJ2-3 few TRBV9 TRBD2
CASQRRFPRDPTDTQYF TGTGCCAGCCAAAGGAGGTTCCCGCGGGACCCCACAGATACGCAGTATTTT TRBJ2-3 - TRBV11-1 -
CASRKTGGASEQFF TGTGCCAGTAGGAAAACAGGGGGTGCTTCTGAGCAGTTCTTC TRBJ2-1 - TRBV19 TRBD1
CASSAHDCSGTQETQYF TGTGCCAGCAGTGCCCACGACTGTAGCGGGACTCAAGAGACCCAGTACTTC TRBJ2-5 once TRBV27 TRBD2
CASSLDRGYGQPQHF TGTGCCAGCAGTTTGGACAGGGGGTACGGTCAGCCCCAGCATTTT TRBJ1-5 - TRBV2 TRBD1
CASSPGQYSYEQYF TGTGCCAGCAGCCCCGGACAGTATTCCTACGAGCAGTACTTC TRBJ2-7 - TRBV7-3 -
CASSVGSVSKGYGYTF TGTGCCAGCAGTGTAGGCAGTGTTAGTAAGGGCTATGGCTACACCTTC TRBJ1-2 - TRBV2 -
CASYSSTDTQYF TGTGCCAGTTATTCTAGCACAGATACGCAGTATTTT TRBJ2-3 few TRBV28 -
CASNEWTPGSHEQYF TGTGCCAGCAACGAGTGGACTCCCGGTTCCCACGAGCAGTACTTC TRBJ2-7 few TRBV7-9 -
CASSMGNTGGEKLFF TGTGCCAGTAGCATGGGGAACACCGGGGGAGAAAAACTGTTTTTT TRBJ1-4 - TRBV19 -
CASSVTGTGELFF TGCGCCAGCTCTGTAACAGGGACCGGGGAGCTGTTTTTT TRBJ2-2 - TRBV10-2 -
CASSYLDGYTF TGTGCCAGCAGTTACTTAGATGGCTACACCTTC TRBJ1-2 many TRBV6-6 -
CAWSVLARSSGNTIYF TGTGCCTGGAGTGTACTTGCCAGATCCTCTGGAAACACCATATATTTT TRBJ1-3 - TRBV30 -
CASSESGGFGELFF TGTGCCAGCAGTGAATCAGGGGGCTTCGGGGAGCTGTTTTTT TRBJ2-2 - TRBV6-4 TRBD1
CASSPNDGNTIYF TGTGCCAGCTCACCAAACGATGGAAACACCATATATTTT TRBJ1-3 - TRBV18 -
CASNLEGYEQYF TGCGCCAGCAATCTGGAGGGGTACGAGCAGTACTTC TRBJ2-7 - TRBV5-1 -
CASNSIVADTQYF TGTGCCAGCAACAGCATAGTGGCTGATACGCAGTATTTT TRBJ2-3 - TRBV6-5 -
CASSFHHRAPNEQFF TGTGCCAGCAGCTTCCATCACCGGGCCCCTAATGAGCAGTTCTTC TRBJ2-1 many TRBV11-2 -
CASSSNDRSYGYTF TGTGCCAGCAGCTCGAATGACAGGTCCTATGGCTACACCTTC TRBJ1-2 - TRBV7-2 -
CASRLERLAGGSGEQFF TGTGCCAGCAGACTCGAAAGACTAGCGGGAGGTTCGGGCGAGCAGTTCTTC TRBJ2-1 few TRBV27 TRBD2
CASSDVRGLGETQYF TGTGCCAGCAGTGATGTGAGGGGGCTCGGAGAGACCCAGTACTTC TRBJ2-5 once TRBV25-1 TRBD1
CASAGQRTGELFF TGTGCCAGCGCGGGACAGCGGACCGGGGAGCTGTTTTTT TRBJ2-2 - TRBV18 -
CSVVADRAAEQYF TGCAGCGTAGTAGCCGACAGGGCCGCCGAGCAGTACTTC TRBJ2-7 few TRBV29-1 TRBD1
CASSVGVGEQFF TGTGCCAGCAGCGTAGGGGTCGGAGAGCAGTTCTTC TRBJ2-1 - TRBV9 -